This record covers a single T cell receptor beta chain. Its specificity is not known. The CDR3 is made up of 13 amino acids. Germline V gene sequence: CDR1 SGHRS, CDR2 YFSETQ. J gave up 4 bases and V 4 bases, and 4 bases lay outside the gene matches. The data are from a study of PD-1 blockade in classical Hodgkin lymphoma. About the research overall: Patients were treated with nivolumab at 3 mg/kg, and this was given intravenously every 2 weeks. Study findings and constraints: Compared with healthy donors, newly diagnosed patients reportedly showed lower baseline TCR diversity.

All patients relapsed after autologous stem cell transplantation, and brentuximab vedotin exposure varied. The protocol was immunoSEQ multiplex PCR, while the TCRdb copy is restricted to in-frame clones and leaves out a portion. The sample records approximately 100,000 clones, about 89% being singletons. The sample in question was peripheral blood mononuclear cells (PBMCs), obtained before the second cycle of nivolumab. The TCR was taken from a human donor with classical Hodgkin lymphoma. The rearrangement uses TRBV5-1 and TRBJ2-7, with TRBD1 matching 8 bases. CDR3 DNA sequence: TGCGCCAGCAGCCCAGGGGGCGCGTACGAGCAGTACTTC. Translation: CASSPGGAYEQYF. Variable domain in full (rest from reference TRBV5-1 and TRBJ2-7): KAGVTQTPRYLIKTRGQQVTLSCSPISGHRSVSWYQQTPGQGLQFLFEYFSETQRNKGNFPGRFSGRQFSNSRSEMNVSTLELGDSALYLCASSPGGAYEQYFGPGTRLTVT.